Below, one T cell receptor beta chain is given with its context. Its specificity is not known. These data belong to a study of response to subunit inactivated influenza vaccine. Study-wide results and caveats: New T cells are recruited in small numbers by each seasonal influenza vaccination, according to the authors' suggestion.

The CDR3 consists of 19 residues. With V trimmed by 1 base and J by 4 bases, 9 bases remained unmatched. Germline V lookup: CDR1 LGHNA, CDR2 YSLEER. TCRdb called the RT-PCR reads again in MiXCR, with one record for every CDR3 protein. Found here are 500,000 to 600,000 distinct CDR3 sequences, about 11% of them singletons; the top ten hold about 9.4%. The chain carries TRBV4-3 and TRBJ2-3; TRBD2 matches at 15 bases. The specimen was PBMCs from blood, collected on the day of vaccination. The clonotype originates from a man aged 50 or older who received an inactivated influenza vaccine. The DNA for the CDR3 is TGCGCCAGCAGCCAAGCAACCGGGACTAGCGGGGGGCCGGCAGATACGCAGTATTTT. Protein product: CASSQATGTSGGPADTQYF.